This TCR beta chain emerged from a study of cytomegalovirus exposure and HLA in healthy donors. Findings of the study overall: When a later analysis compared HLA-associated TCR beta chains with equally common others, the HLA-associated chains turned out to be more clonally expanded and to have lower generation probabilities. One variant, a missense change in DCLRE1C, was linked in a later analysis to TCR beta V- and J-gene trimming.

Comment on this clone: Its antigen is currently unknown.

The CDR3 consists of 15 residues. Germline V gene data show CDR1 as SGHDT and CDR2 as YYEEEE. The V segment lost 5 bases and the J segment 1 base; nucleotides outside the gene matches: 6. Vbeta (60) and Jbeta (13) primers were used in the PCR. The repertoire was sequenced with immunoSEQ multiplex PCR; TCRdb's copy has only in-frame clones and lacks some. Among approximately 79,000 clones listed, around 78% were seen once. This cohort consisted of healthy bone marrow donors. The TCR sequence derives from a man in his forties in good health and CMV-seronegative. The rearrangement links TRBV5-6 to TRBJ1-3; 7 bases align to TRBD1. Material: PBMCs. This CDR3 is CASSYRGSSGNTIYF. The CDR3 nucleotides are TGTGCCAGCAGTTACAGGGGATCGTCTGGAAACACCATATATTTT.